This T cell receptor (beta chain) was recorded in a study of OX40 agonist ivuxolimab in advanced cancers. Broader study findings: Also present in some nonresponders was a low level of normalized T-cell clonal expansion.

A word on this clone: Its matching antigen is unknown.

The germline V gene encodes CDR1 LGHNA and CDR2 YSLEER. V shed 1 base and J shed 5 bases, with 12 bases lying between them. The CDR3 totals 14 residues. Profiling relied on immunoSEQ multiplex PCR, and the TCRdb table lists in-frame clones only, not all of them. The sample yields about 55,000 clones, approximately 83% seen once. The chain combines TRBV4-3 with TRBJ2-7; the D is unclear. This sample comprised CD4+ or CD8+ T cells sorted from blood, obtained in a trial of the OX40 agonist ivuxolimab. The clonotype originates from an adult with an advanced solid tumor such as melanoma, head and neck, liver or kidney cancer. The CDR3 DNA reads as TGCGCCAGCAGCCAAGGGACCGAACGGCACGAGCAGTACTTC. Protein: CASSQGTERHEQYF.